Sequencing of this T cell receptor beta chain was carried out in a study of cytomegalovirus exposure and HLA in healthy donors. General study findings and limits: Solely CMV serostatus was available to characterize immune exposure. In a later analysis, V- and J-gene trimming of beta chains associated with a DCLRE1C missense variant, replicated independently. Later work found most CMV-associated TCR beta chains apparently HLA-restricted. One later analysis reportedly identified an Asian-associated ancestry cluster that showed fewer N-insertions than the roughly 640-donor mean.

The CDR3 is 15 residues long. The germline CDR1 and CDR2 sequences are PRHDT and FYEKMQ (reference sequence). Trimming left V 1 base short and J 6 bases short, with 13 bases between. About this clone itself: What it binds is unknown.

Vbeta (60) and Jbeta (13) primers were used in the PCR. Produced via immunoSEQ multiplex PCR; TCRdb's table is partial and in-frame only. The repertoire holds some 160,000 clones, with around 75% as singletons. The sequenced material came from PBMCs. The chain combines TRBV13 with TRBJ1-5; no reliable D call. The sequence came from a man aged 55 to 70 in good health and CMV-seronegative. This CDR3 reads CASSLALGRLQPQHF. Here the CDR3 DNA reads TGTGCCAGCAGCTTAGCTCTCGGCAGGCTTCAGCCCCAGCATTTT. The full variable domain, in which reference TRBV13 and TRBJ1-5 provide the parts outside the CDR3, is AAGVIQSPRHLIKEKRETATLKCYPIPRHDTVYWYQQGPGQDPQFLISFYEKMQSDKGSIPDRFSAQQFSDYHSELNMSSLELGDSALYFCASSLALGRLQPQHFGDGTRLSIL.